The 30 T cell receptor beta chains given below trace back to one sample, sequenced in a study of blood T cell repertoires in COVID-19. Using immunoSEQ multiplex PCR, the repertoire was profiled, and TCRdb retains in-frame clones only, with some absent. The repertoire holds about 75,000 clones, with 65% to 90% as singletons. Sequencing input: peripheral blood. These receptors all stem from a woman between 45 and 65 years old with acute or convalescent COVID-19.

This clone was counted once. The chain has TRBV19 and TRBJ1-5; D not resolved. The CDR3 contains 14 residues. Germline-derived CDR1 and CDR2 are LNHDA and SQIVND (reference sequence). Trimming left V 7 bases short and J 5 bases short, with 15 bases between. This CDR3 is CASTAAVRDQPQHF. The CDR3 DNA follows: TGTGCCAGTACGGCGGCAGTCCGTGATCAGCCCCAGCATTTT.

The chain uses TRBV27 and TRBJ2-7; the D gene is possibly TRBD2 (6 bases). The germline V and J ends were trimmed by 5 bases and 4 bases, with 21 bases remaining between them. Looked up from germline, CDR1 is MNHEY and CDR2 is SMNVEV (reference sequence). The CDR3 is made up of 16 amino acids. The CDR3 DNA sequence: TGTGCCAGCAGTAGAGATGGACGGGAGCGGACTTACGAGCAGTACTTC. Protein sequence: CASSRDGRERTYEQYF.

CDR3 nucleotide sequence: TGTGCCACCAGCAGAAGACTTGACATTCAGTACTTC. It is translated as CATSRRLDIQYF. The gene calls are TRBV15 and TRBJ2-4; D not resolved. The germline V gene has CDR1 LNHNV and CDR2 YYDKDF (reference sequence). The CDR3 sequence is 12 residues long. V was shortened by 2 bases and J by 8 bases, with 7 bases between the two germline ends.

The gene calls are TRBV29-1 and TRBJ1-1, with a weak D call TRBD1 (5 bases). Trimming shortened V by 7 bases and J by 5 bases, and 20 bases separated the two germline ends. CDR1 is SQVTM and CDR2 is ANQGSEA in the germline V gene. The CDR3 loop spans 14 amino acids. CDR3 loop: CSAGLRPGLTEAFF. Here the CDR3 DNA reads TGCAGCGCCGGGCTACGGCCAGGGCTGACTGAAGCTTTCTTT. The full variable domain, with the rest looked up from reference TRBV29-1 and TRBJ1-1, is SAVISQKPSRDICQRGTSLTIQCQVDSQVTMMFWYRQQPGQSLTLIATANQGSEATYESGFVIDKFPISRPNLTFSTLTVSNMSPEDSSIYLCSAGLRPGLTEAFFGQGTRLTVV.

The CDR3 bases are TGTGCCAGCAGCTTAGTTCGAGCGGTGACCGCAGATACGCAGTATTTT. Translated, it gives CASSLVRAVTADTQYF. The chain recombines TRBV7-2 with TRBJ2-3, with D perhaps TRBD2 (5 bases). Deletions cut 1 base from V and 4 bases from J, with 15 bases between. Per germline, CDR1 SGHTA and CDR2 FQGNSA. The CDR3 runs to 16 residues.

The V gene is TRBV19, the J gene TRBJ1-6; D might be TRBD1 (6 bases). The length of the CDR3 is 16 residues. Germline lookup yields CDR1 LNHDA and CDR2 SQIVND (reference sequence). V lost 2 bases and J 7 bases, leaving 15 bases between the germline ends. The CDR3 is CASSIPRGQRNSPLHF. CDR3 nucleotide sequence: TGTGCCAGTAGTATACCCCGAGGACAGAGGAATTCACCCCTCCACTTT.

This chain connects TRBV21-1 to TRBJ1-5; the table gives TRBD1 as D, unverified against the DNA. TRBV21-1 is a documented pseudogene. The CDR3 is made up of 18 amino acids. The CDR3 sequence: CASSKIDGDRSLNQPQHF. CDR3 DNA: TGTGCCAGCAGCAAAATTGATGGTGACAGGAGTCTCAATCAGCCCCAGCATTTT.

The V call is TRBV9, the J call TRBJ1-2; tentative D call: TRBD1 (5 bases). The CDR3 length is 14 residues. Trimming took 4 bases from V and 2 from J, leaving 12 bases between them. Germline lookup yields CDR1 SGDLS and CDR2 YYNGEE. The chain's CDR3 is CASSLNRQNYGYTF. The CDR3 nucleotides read TGTGCCAGCAGCCTAAACCGACAGAACTATGGCTACACCTTC.

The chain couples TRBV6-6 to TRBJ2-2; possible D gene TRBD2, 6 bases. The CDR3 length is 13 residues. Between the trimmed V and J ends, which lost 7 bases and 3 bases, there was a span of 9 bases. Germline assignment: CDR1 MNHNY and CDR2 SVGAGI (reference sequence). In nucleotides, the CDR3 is TGTGCCAGCAACGGGGGTCACACCGGGGAGCTGTTTTTT. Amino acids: CASNGGHTGELFF.

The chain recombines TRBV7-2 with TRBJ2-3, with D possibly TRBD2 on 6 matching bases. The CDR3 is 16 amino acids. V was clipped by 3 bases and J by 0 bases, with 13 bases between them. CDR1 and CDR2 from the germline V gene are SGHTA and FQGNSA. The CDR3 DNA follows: TGTGCCAGCAGCTTTGCGGGAACTACTAGCACAGATACGCAGTATTTT. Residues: CASSFAGTTSTDTQYF.

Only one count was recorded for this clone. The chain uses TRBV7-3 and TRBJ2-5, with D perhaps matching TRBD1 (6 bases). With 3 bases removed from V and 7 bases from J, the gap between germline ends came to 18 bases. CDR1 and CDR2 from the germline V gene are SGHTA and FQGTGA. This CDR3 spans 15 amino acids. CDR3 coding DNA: TGTGCCAGCAGCTTCGATGGGACACCGGGTGGGACCCAGTACTTC. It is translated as CASSFDGTPGGTQYF.

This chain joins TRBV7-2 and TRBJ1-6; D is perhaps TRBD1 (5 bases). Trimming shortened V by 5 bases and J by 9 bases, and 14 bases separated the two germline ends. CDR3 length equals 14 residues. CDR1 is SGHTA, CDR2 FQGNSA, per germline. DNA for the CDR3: TGTGCCAGCAGCGCCCACAGGCTCGGTTCACCCCTCCACTTT. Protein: CASSAHRLGSPLHF. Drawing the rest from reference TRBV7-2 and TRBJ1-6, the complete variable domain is GAGVSQSPSNKVTEKGKDVELRCDPISGHTALYWYRQSLGQGLEFLIYFQGNSAPDKSGLPSDRFSAERTGGSVSTLTIQRTQQEDSAVYLCASSAHRLGSPLHFGNGTRLTVT.

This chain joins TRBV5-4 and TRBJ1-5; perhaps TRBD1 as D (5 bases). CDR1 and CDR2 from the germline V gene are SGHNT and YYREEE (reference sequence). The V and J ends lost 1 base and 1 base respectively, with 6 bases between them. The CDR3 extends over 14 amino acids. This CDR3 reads CASSLRGSNQPQHF. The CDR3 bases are TGTGCCAGCAGCTTGCGGGGGAGCAATCAGCCCCAGCATTTT.

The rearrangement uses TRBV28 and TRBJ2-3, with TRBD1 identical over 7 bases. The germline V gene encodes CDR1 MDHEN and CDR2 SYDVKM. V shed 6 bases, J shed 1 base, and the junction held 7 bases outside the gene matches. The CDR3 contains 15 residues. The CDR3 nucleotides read TGTGCCAGCAGGAAAGACAGGGTCCGCACAGATACGCAGTATTTT. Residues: CASRKDRVRTDTQYF.

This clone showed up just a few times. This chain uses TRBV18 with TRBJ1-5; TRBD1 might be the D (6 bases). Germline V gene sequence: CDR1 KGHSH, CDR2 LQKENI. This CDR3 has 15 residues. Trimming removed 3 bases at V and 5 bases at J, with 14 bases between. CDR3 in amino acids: CASSPPGAGDQPQHF. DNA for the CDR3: TGTGCCAGCTCACCGCCCGGGGCAGGGGATCAGCCCCAGCATTTT. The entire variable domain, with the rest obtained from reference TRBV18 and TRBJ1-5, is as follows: NAGVMQNPRHLVRRRGQEARLRCSPMKGHSHVYWYRQLPEEGLKFMVYLQKENIIDESGMPKERFSAEFPKEGPSILRIQQVVRGDSAAYFCASSPPGAGDQPQHFGDGTRLSIL.

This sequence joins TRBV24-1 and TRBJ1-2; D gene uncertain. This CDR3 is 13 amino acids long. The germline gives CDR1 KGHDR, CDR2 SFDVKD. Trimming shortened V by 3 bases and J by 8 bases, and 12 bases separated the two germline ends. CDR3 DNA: TGTGCCACCAGTGATGCTAGGGCGGGCGGCTACACCTTC. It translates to CATSDARAGGYTF.

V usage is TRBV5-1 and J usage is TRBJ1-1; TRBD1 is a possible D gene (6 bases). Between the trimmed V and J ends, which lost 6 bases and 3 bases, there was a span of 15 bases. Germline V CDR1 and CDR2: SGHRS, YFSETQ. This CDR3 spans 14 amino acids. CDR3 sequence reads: CASTTGGRDTEAFF. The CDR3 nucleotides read TGCGCCAGCACGACCGGGGGGCGCGACACTGAAGCTTTCTTT.

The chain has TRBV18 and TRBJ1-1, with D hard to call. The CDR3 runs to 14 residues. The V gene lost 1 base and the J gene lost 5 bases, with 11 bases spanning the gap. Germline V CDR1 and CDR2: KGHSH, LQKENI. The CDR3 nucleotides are TGTGCCAGCTCACCACTCACTGAGCATACTGAAGCTTTCTTT. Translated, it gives CASSPLTEHTEAFF.

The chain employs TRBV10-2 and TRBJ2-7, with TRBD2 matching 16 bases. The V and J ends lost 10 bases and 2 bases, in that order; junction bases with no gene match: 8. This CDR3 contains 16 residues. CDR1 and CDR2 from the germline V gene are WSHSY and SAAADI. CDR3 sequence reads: CATRSGTSGRAYEQYF. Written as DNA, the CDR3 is TGCGCCACCCGTTCTGGGACTAGCGGGAGGGCCTACGAGCAGTACTTC.

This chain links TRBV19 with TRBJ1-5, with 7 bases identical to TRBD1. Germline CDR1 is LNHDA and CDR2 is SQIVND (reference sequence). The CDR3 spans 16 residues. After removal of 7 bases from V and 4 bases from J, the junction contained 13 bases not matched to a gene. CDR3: CASTPTFRGPNQPQHF. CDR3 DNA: TGTGCCAGTACCCCAACTTTTAGGGGGCCGAATCAGCCCCAGCATTTT.

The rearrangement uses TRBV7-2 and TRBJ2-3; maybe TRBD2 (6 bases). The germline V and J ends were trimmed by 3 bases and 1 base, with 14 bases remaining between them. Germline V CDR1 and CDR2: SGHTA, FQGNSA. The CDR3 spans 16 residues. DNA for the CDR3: TGTGCCAGCAGCTTTGGTCTGCGGGGACGCACAGATACGCAGTATTTT. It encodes CASSFGLRGRTDTQYF.

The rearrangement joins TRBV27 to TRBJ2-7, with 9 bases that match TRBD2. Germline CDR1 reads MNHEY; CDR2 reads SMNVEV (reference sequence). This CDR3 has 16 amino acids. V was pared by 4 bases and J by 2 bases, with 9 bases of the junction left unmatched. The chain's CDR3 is CASSSLSSGTAYEQYF. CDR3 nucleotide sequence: TGTGCCAGCAGTTCCCTCTCTAGCGGGACAGCCTACGAGCAGTACTTC.

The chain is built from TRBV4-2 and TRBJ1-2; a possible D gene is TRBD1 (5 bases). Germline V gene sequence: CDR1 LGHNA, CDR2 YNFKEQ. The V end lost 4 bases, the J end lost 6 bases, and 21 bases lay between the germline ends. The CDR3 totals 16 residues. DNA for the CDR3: TGTGCCAGCAGCCGGGGCACAGGTTCGTTGAGTCATGGCTACACCTTC. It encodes CASSRGTGSLSHGYTF.

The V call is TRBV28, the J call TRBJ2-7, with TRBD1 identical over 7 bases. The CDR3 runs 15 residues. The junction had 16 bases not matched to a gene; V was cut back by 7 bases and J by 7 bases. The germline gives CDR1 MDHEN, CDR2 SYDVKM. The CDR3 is CASTPWDRTSTEQYF. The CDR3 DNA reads TGTGCCAGCACCCCTTGGGACAGAACCTCTACGGAGCAGTACTTC. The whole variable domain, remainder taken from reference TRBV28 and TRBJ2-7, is DVKVTQSSRYLVKRTGEKVFLECVQDMDHENMFWYRQDPGLGLRLIYFSYDVKMKEKGDIPEGYSVSREKKERFSLILESASTNQTSMYLCASTPWDRTSTEQYFGPGTRLTVT.

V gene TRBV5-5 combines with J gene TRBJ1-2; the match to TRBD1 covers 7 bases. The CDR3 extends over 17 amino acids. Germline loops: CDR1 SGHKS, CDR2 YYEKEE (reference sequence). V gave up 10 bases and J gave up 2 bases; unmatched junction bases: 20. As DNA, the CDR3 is TGTGCCTCCCTTGGCCGCGCTGGACAGGCCACCAACTATGGCTACACCTTC. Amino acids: CASLGRAGQATNYGYTF.

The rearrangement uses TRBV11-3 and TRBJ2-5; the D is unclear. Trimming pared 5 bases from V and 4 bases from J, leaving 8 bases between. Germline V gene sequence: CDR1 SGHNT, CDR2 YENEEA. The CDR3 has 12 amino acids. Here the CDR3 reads CASSRSGETQYF. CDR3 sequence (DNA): TGTGCCAGCAGCCGTTCAGGAGAGACCCAGTACTTC.

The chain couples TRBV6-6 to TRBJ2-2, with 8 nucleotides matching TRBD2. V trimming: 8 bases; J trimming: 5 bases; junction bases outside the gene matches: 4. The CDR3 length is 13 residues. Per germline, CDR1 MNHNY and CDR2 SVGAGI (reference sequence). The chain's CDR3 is CASAGGRTGELFF. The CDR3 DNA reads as TGTGCCAGCGCGGGGGGTAGGACCGGGGAGCTGTTTTTT.

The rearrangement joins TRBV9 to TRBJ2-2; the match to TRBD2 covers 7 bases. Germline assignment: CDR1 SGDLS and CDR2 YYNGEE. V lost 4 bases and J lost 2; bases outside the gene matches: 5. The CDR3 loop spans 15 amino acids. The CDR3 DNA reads TGTGCCAGCAGCTTCGGGGGGATTAACACCGGGGAGCTGTTTTTT. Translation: CASSFGGINTGELFF. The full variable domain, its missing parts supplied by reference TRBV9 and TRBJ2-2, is DSGVTQTPKHLITATGQRVTLRCSPRSGDLSVYWYQQSLDQGLQFLIQYYNGEERAKGNILERFSAQQFPDLHSELNLSSLELGDSALYFCASSFGGINTGELFFGEGSRLTVL.

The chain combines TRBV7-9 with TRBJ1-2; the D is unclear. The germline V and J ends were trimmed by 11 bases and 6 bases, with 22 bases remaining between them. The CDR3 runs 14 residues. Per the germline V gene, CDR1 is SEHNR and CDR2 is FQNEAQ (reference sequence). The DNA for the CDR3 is TGTGCCTCCGAGCATCGTGCCCAAAGAAATGGCTACACCTTC. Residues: CASEHRAQRNGYTF.

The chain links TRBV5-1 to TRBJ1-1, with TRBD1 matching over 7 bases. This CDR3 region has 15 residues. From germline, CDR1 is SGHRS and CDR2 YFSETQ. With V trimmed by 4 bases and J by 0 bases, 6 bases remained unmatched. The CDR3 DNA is TGCGCCAGCAGCCTCGGACAGGACATGAACACTGAAGCTTTCTTT. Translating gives CASSLGQDMNTEAFF.